Presented here are 3 T cell receptor beta chains from one specimen sequenced in a study of T cell repertoires in cytomegalovirus infection. The antigens of these receptors remain unknown. TCRdb recomputed calls from the reads with MiXCR, one row per CDR3 protein. Altogether around 230,000 distinct CDR3 sequences are present, roughly two fifths being singletons, with the ten largest covering approximately 59%. The material sequenced was CD8+ T cells from cultured PBMCs, taken from culture after CMV antigen stimulation. These receptors all come from a human donor in good health (CMV status not recorded). Some clones in this sample may be carry-over from other donors' samples.

The V gene is TRBV7-6, the J gene TRBJ2-7; TRBD1 or TRBD2 may be the D gene (6 bases each). Between the trimmed V and J ends, which lost 1 base and 0 bases, there was a span of 13 bases. CDR3 size: 16 residues. Germline lookup yields CDR1 SGHVS and CDR2 FNYEAQ. CDR3 nucleotides: TGTGCCAGCAGCTTAGGAGGGGGGAAATCCTCCTACGAGCAGTACTTC. Amino acids: CASSLGGGKSSYEQYF.

This clonotype came up a few times. This sequence joins TRBV7-9 and TRBJ2-5; TRBD2 is a possible D gene (5 bases). The CDR3 has 14 amino acids. V lost 7 bases and J 0 bases, leaving 12 bases between the germline ends. The germline V gene encodes CDR1 SEHNR and CDR2 FQNEAQ (reference sequence). The CDR3 region is CASTASGNQETQYF. CDR3 sequence (DNA): TGTGCCAGCACCGCTTCGGGGAACCAAGAGACCCAGTACTTC.

In this sample, this clonotype turned up a few times. The rearrangement uses TRBV7-2 and TRBJ1-2; D unclear. This CDR3 spans 15 amino acids. V lost 2 bases and J lost 7, with 17 bases in between. Germline values: CDR1 SGHTA, CDR2 FQGNSA. The CDR3 bases are TGTGCCAGCAGCTTAAAGAACCAATTACTAGTTGGCTACACCTTC. Residues: CASSLKNQLLVGYTF.